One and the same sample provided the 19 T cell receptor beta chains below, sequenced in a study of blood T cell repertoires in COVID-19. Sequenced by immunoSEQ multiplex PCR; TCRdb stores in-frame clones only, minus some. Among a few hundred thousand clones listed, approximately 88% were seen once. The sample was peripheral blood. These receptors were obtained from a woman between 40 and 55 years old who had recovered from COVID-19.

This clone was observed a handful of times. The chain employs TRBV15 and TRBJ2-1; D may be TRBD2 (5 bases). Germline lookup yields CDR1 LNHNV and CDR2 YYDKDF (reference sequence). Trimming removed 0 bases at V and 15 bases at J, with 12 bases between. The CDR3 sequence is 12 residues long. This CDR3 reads CATSREEDRRFF. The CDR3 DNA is TGTGCCACCAGCAGAGAGGAGGACCGGCGGTTCTTC. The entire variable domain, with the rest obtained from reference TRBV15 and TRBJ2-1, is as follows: DAMVIQNPRYQVTQFGKPVTLSCSQTLNHNVMYWYQQKSSQAPKLLFHYYDKDFNNEADTPDNFQSRRPNTSFCFLDIRSPGLGDTAMYLCATSREEDRRFFGPGTRLTVL.

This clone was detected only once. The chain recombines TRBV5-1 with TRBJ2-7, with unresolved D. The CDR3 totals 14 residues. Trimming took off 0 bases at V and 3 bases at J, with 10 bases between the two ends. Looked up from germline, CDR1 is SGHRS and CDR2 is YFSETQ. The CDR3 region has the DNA TGCGCCAGCAGCTTGGCCGAGGCCAACTACGAGCAGTACTTC. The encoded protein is CASSLAEANYEQYF. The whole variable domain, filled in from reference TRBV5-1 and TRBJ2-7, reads KAGVTQTPRYLIKTRGQQVTLSCSPISGHRSVSWYQQTPGQGLQFLFEYFSETQRNKGNFPGRFSGRQFSNSRSEMNVSTLELGDSALYLCASSLAEANYEQYFGPGTRLTVT.

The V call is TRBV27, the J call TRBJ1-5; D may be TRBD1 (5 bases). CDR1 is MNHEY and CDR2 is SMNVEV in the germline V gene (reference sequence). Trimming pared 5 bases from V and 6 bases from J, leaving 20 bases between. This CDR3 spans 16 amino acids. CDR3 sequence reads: CASSPGGNIKGQPQHF. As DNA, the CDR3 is TGTGCCAGCAGTCCGGGGGGAAACATCAAAGGTCAGCCCCAGCATTTT.

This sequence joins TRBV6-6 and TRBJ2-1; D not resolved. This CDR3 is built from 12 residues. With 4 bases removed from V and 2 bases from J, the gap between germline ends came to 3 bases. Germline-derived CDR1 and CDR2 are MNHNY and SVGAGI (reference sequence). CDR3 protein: CASSSAYNEQFF. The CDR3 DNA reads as TGTGCCAGCAGTTCCGCCTACAATGAGCAGTTCTTC.

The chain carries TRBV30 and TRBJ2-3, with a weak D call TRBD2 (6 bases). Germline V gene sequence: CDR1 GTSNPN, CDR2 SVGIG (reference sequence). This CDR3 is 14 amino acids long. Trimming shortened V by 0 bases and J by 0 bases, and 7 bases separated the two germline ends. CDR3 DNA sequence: TGTGCCTGGAGTGTGAGCGGGAGCACAGATACGCAGTATTTT. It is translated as CAWSVSGSTDTQYF. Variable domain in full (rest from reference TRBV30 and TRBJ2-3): SQTIHQWPATLVQPVGSPLSLECTVEGTSNPNLYWYRQAAGRGLQLLFYSVGIGQISSEVPQNLSASRPQDRQFILSSKKLLLSDSGFYLCAWSVSGSTDTQYFGPGTRLTVL.

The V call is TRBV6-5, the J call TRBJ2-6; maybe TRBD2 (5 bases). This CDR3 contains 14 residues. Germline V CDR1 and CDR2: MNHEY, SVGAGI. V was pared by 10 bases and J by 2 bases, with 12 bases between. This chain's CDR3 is CATRAGTGANVLTF. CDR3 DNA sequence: TGTGCCACCCGGGCCGGGACTGGGGCCAACGTCCTGACTTTC.

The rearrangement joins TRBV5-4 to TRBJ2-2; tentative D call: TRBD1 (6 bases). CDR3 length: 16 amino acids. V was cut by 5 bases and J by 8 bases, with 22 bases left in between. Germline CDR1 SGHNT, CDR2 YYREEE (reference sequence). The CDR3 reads CASSRSGTRTSGELFF. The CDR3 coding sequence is TGTGCCAGCAGTCGTAGTGGGACAAGGACATCGGGGGAGCTGTTTTTT. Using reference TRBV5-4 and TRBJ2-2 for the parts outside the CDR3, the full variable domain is ETGVTQSPTHLIKTRGQQVTLRCSSQSGHNTVSWYQQALGQGPQFIFQYYREEENGRGNFPPRFSGLQFPNYSSELNVNALELDDSALYLCASSRSGTRTSGELFFGEGSRLTVL.

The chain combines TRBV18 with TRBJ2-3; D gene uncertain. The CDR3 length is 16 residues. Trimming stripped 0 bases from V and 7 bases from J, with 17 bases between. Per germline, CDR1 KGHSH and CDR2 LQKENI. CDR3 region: CASSPPSRPGWNTQYF. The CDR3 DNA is TGTGCCAGCTCACCACCTTCTCGGCCCGGGTGGAATACGCAGTATTTT.

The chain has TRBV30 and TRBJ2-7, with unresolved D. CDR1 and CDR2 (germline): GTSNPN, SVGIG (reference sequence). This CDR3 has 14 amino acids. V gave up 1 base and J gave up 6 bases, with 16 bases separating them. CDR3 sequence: CAWSGRLPAGEQYF. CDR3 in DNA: TGTGCCTGGAGTGGGCGGCTGCCGGCCGGCGAGCAGTACTTC.

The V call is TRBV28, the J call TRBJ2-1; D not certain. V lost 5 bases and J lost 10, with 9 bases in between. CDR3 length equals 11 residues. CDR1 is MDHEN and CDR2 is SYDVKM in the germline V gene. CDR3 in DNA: TGTGCCAGCAGTCCCTCCCGGGAGCAGTTCTTC. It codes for CASSPSREQFF. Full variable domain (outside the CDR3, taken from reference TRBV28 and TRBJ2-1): DVKVTQSSRYLVKRTGEKVFLECVQDMDHENMFWYRQDPGLGLRLIYFSYDVKMKEKGDIPEGYSVSREKKERFSLILESASTNQTSMYLCASSPSREQFFGPGTRLTVL.

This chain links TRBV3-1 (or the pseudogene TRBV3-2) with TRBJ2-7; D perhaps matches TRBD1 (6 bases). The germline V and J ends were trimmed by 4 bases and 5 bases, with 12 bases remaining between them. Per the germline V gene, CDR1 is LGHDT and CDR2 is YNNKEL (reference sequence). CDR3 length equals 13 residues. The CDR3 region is CASSLRGVDEQYF. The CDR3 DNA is TGTGCCAGCAGCCTCAGGGGAGTCGACGAGCAGTACTTC.

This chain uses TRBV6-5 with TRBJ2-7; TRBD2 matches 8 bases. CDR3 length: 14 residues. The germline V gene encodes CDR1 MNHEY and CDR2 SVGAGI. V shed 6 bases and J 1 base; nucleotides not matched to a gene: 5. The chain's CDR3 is CASSRTSGSYEQYF. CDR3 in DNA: TGTGCCAGCAGCCGAACTAGCGGATCCTACGAGCAGTACTTC.

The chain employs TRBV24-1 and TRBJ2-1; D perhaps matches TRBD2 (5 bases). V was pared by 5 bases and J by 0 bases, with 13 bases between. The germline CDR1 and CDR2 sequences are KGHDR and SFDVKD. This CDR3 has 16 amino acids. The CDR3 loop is CATSAQRSSSYNEQFF. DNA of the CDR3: TGTGCCACCAGTGCCCAGCGGTCGAGCTCCTACAATGAGCAGTTCTTC.

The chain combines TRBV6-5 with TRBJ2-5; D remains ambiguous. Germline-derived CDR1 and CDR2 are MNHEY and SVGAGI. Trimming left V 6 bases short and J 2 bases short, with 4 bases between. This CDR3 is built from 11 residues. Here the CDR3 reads CASREQETQYF. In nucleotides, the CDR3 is TGTGCCAGCAGGGAGCAAGAGACCCAGTACTTC.

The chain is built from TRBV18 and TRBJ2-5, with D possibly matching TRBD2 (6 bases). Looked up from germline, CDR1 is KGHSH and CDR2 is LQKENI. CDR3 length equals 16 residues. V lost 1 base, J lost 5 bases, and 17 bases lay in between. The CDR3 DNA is TGTGCCAGCTCACCACTTGTCGGGAGTATCGGGGAGACCCAGTACTTC. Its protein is CASSPLVGSIGETQYF.

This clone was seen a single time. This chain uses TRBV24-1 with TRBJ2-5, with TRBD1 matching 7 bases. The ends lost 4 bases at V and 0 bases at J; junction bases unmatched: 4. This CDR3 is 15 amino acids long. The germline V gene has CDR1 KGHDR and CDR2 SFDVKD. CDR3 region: CATSESGTDQETQYF. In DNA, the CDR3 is TGTGCCACCAGTGAGTCCGGGACAGACCAAGAGACCCAGTACTTC.

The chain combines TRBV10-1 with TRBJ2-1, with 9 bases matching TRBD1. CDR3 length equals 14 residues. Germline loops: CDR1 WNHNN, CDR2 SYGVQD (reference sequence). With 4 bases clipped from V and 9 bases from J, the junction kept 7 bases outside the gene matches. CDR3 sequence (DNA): TGCGCCAGCAGTGTGGGGACAGGGAAGGGTGAGCAGTTCTTC. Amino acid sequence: CASSVGTGKGEQFF.

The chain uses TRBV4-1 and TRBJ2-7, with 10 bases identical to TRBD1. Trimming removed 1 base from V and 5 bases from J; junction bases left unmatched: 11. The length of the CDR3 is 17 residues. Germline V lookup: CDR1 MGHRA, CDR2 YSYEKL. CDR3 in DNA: TGCGCCAGCAGCCAAGTAGCTCCGGGACAGGGGATACACGAGCAGTACTTC. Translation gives CASSQVAPGQGIHEQYF.

The CDR3 region is CASSPGGTSGGYEQYF. The CDR3 DNA reads TGTGCCAGCTCACCCGGCGGGACTAGCGGGGGTTACGAGCAGTACTTC. The chain has TRBV18 and TRBJ2-7; 14 nucleotides line up with TRBD2. With V trimmed by 3 bases and J by 4 bases, 5 bases remained unmatched. Germline CDR1 KGHSH, CDR2 LQKENI. The CDR3 has 16 residues.